The rows below give T cell receptor beta chains drawn from one sample of a study of STAT3 mutations in large granular lymphocyte leukemia. Profiled with immunoSEQ multiplex PCR; TCRdb holds only in-frame clones, not every one. This table holds 20,000 to 30,000 clones, around 93% found once. The sequenced material came from peripheral blood mononuclear cells. These receptors all come from a man aged 35 to 55 with T-cell large granular lymphocyte leukemia. Some clones in this sample may be carry-over from other donors' samples. The CDR3 runs from the conserved cysteine through the conserved F or W. The D gene is left open where the match is weak. Expanded clones are given a class, and other clones once, few, many or no size at all.

>TRBV6-6|.|.|TRBJ1-5
TGTGCCAGCAGTTACTTAGGGGCCGGGGCTCAGCCCCAGCATTTT
CASSYLGAGAQPQHF
>TRBV19|TRBD1|.|TRBJ1-1
TGTGCCAGTAGTATAAAGGGGGCAGGAGCCTTTAACACTGAAGCTTTCTTT
CASSIKGAGAFNTEAFF
>TRBV4-2|.|.|TRBJ2-2
TGTGCCAGCAGCCAAGATTCGGGGTCGGGCACCGGGGAGCTGTTTTTT
CASSQDSGSGTGELFF
>TRBV9|.|few|TRBJ1-3
TGTGCCAGCAGCCCCGGACAGTTAACCTCTGGAAACACCATATATTTT
CASSPGQLTSGNTIYF
>TRBV4-3|.|.|TRBJ2-6
TGCGCCAGCAGTTTACACTCTGGGGCCAACGTCCTGACTTTC
CASSLHSGANVLTF
>TRBV30|TRBD1|.|TRBJ1-5
TGTGCCTGGAGGCAACAGGGGGGGGTTAATCAGCCCCAGCATTTT
CAWRQQGGVNQPQHF
>TRBV7-3|TRBD1|.|TRBJ1-2
TGTGCCAGCAGCTCACAGGGGACTAACTATGGCTACACCTTC
CASSSQGTNYGYTF
>TRBV5-4|.|.|TRBJ2-7
TGTGCCAGCAGCGAGGACAGCTCCTACGAGCAGTACTTC
CASSEDSSYEQYF
>TRBV19|.|.|TRBJ2-7
TGTGCCAGTAGTCCCGGGACCGCTGACTACGAGCAGTACTTC
CASSPGTADYEQYF
>TRBV20-1|.|once|TRBJ1-6
TGCAGTGCAAAGGGGGGCGGAACCCTCCACTTT
CSAKGGGTLHF
>TRBV5-1|.|once|TRBJ1-1
TGCGCCAGCAGCTTGGGGGGGAATGGAGCTGAAGCTTTCTTT
CASSLGGNGAEAFF
>TRBV15|.|few|TRBJ1-5
TGTGCCACCAGCAGAACGGGACATGAATTGAGTCAGCCCCAGCATTTT
CATSRTGHELSQPQHF
>TRBV5-1|.|.|TRBJ2-7
TGCGCCAGCGGGTCCGAGTACGAGCAGTACTTC
CASGSEYEQYF
>TRBV10-3|TRBD1|few|TRBJ1-1
TGTGCCATCAGTGACCAGGGGACAGGGGGCACTGAAGCTTTCTTT
CAISDQGTGGTEAFF
>TRBV2|.|.|TRBJ2-7
TGTGCCAGCAGGCCGGGGCAGAGCTACGAGCAGTACTTC
CASRPGQSYEQYF
>TRBV7-2|TRBD2|.|TRBJ2-3
TGTGCCAGCAGCCGGACTAGGACCGCAGATACGCAGTATTTT
CASSRTRTADTQYF
>TRBV7-2|TRBD1|.|TRBJ2-2
TGTGCCAGCAGGTCACAGGGGATCGGGGAGCTGTTTTTT
CASRSQGIGELFF
>TRBV6-5|.|.|TRBJ2-6
TGTGCCAGCAGTTACTCGCGCAGGGCTGGGGCCAACGTCCTGACTTTC
CASSYSRRAGANVLTF
>TRBV10-3|TRBD1|.|TRBJ2-1
TGTGCCATCACCCTGGGACAGGGGAGGAATGAGCAGTTCTTC
CAITLGQGRNEQFF
>TRBV5-4|TRBD1|.|TRBJ2-7
TGTGCCAGCAGCTCGAACAGGGGGCCATACTACGAGCAGTACTTC
CASSSNRGPYYEQYF
>TRBV6-6|TRBD2|.|TRBJ2-3
TGTGCCAGCATCTCCGGACTAGCGGGGGACACAGATACGCAGTATTTT
CASISGLAGDTDTQYF
>TRBV7-8|.|medium-sized|TRBJ2-7
TGTGCCAGCAGCGCAGGGGTAGCGGCCGAGCAGTACTTC
CASSAGVAAEQYF
>TRBV6-5|.|few|TRBJ2-7
TGTGCCATGCCAGACACTTGGTCAGTCGAGCAGTACTTC
CAMPDTWSVEQYF
>TRBV5-4|TRBD2|.|TRBJ2-7
TGTGCCAGCAGCTTGGGCCTAGCGGGGGGGAGGTACGAGCAGTACTTC
CASSLGLAGGRYEQYF
>TRBV29-1|.|.|TRBJ2-7
TGCAGCGTTGAAGGGACAGGTACGGCGGGGTACGAGCAGTACTTC
CSVEGTGTAGYEQYF
>TRBV9|.|.|TRBJ2-5
TGTGCCAGCAGCGTTATGGGGACCCAAGAGACCCAGTACTTC
CASSVMGTQETQYF
>TRBV25-1|.|once|TRBJ1-2
TGTGCCAGCAGTGATATGGTACAGGGCGGAGTAGATGGCTACACCTTC
CASSDMVQGGVDGYTF
>TRBV6-5|.|.|TRBJ1-2
TGTGCCAGCAGTTGGGGCGGTGGATATGGCTACACCTTC
CASSWGGGYGYTF
>TRBV15|TRBD1|.|TRBJ2-1
TGTGCCACCAGCAGAGTAGGGGGACAGGGGTTTTACAATGAGCAGTTCTTC
CATSRVGGQGFYNEQFF
>TRBV10-3|.|.|TRBJ2-5
TGTGCCACTTCGACAGCCGAAGAGACCCAGTACTTC
CATSTAEETQYF
>TRBV5-1|.|.|TRBJ2-7
TGCGCCAGCAGCGCGGGGGACACCGGAGGGGAGCAGTACTTC
CASSAGDTGGEQYF
>TRBV5-6|.|.|TRBJ2-3
TGTGCCAGCAGCTGGCGGGGGCAGGGGATCACAGATACGCAGTATTTT
CASSWRGQGITDTQYF